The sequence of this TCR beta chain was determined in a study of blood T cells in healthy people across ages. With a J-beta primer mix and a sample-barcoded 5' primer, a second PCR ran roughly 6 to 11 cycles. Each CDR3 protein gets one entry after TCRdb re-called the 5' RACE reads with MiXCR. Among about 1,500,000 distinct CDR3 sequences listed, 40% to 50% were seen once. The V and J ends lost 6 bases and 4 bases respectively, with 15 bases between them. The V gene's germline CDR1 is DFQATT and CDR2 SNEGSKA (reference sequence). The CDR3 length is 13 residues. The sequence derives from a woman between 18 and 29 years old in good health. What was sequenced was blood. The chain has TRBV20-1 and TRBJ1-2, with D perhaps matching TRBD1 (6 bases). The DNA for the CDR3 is TGCAGTGCCGTGGGGGGCACTTCCTATGGCTACACCTTC. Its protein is CSAVGGTSYGYTF.